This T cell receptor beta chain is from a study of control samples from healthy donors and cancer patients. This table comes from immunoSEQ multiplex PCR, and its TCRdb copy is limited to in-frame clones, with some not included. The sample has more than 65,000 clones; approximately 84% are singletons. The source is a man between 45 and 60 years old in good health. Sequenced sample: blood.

CDR3 loop: CASSYSKTLAKNIQYF. CDR3 DNA sequence: TGTGCCAGCAGTTACTCGAAGACACTAGCCAAAAACATTCAGTACTTC. The chain carries TRBV6-5 and TRBJ2-4; D ambiguous. Trimming left V 0 bases short and J 0 bases short, with 9 bases between. CDR1 and CDR2 (germline): MNHEY, SVGAGI. This CDR3 is 16 amino acids long.